A selection of T cell receptor beta chains follows, all from one sample in a study of OX40 agonist ivuxolimab in advanced cancers. Produced via immunoSEQ multiplex PCR; TCRdb's table is partial and in-frame only. The sample has approximately 68,000 clones; roughly four fifths are singletons. The source was CD4+ or CD8+ T cells sorted from blood, collected in a trial of the OX40 agonist ivuxolimab. These receptors were obtained from an adult with an advanced solid tumor such as melanoma, head and neck, liver or kidney cancer. CDR3s include the opening cysteine and the closing phenylalanine or tryptophan. The D gene is left open where the match is weak. Only part of the rows carry a size: once, few, many, or a class if the clone is expanded.

CDR3nt	CDR3aa	d_gene	v_gene	j_gene	abundance
TGTGCCAGCGTCTGGGACAGGGTGTCGTGGCCCCAGCATTTT	CASVWDRVSWPQHF	TRBD1	TRBV5-8	TRBJ1-5	-
TGTGCCAGCAGCCTTTCGCGTGGCGGGATTGGTGAGCAGTTCTTC	CASSLSRGGIGEQFF	-	TRBV14	TRBJ2-1	-
TGTGCCAGCAGCACATCGACATTCTCTGGGGCCAACGTCCTGACTTTC	CASSTSTFSGANVLTF	-	TRBV7-9	TRBJ2-6	-
TGTGCCAGCAGCGCCGGACAGGTCCCCTACGAGCAGTACTTC	CASSAGQVPYEQYF	TRBD1	TRBV5-4	TRBJ2-7	-
TGTGCCAGCAGCTCCGGACCCAACAATGAGCAGTTCTTC	CASSSGPNNEQFF	-	TRBV7-3	TRBJ2-1	once
TGTGCCAGCAGCTTCCCCCAGGGCTATGGCTACACCTTC	CASSFPQGYGYTF	-	TRBV7-3	TRBJ1-2	-
TGCGCCAGCAGGGGGGAAGCAGAAGCTTTCTTT	CASRGEAEAFF	-	TRBV5-1	TRBJ1-1	-
TGTGCCAGCAGAGGCACAGCAAATGAAAAACTGTTTTTT	CASRGTANEKLFF	-	TRBV9	TRBJ1-4	-
TGTGCCAGCAGCTTAGAGCTCACTGAAGCTTTCTTT	CASSLELTEAFF	-	TRBV11-2	TRBJ1-1	once
TGTGCCAGCAGCTTGGAGCGAGGGGGAGAGACCCAGTACTTC	CASSLERGGETQYF	-	TRBV5-6	TRBJ2-5	-
TGTGCCAGCAGCCCGGAGCGGGGGGGCTTTGATGAGCAGTTCTTC	CASSPERGGFDEQFF	TRBD2	TRBV7-9	TRBJ2-1	-
TGCGCCAGCAGCTTGGCCGGTCGGACAGGGGGATCACCCCTCCACTTT	CASSLAGRTGGSPLHF	TRBD1	TRBV5-1	TRBJ1-6	once
TGTGCCAGCCGTAAAGAGGGCCCGAGGGGAAACACCGGGGAGCTGTTTTTT	CASRKEGPRGNTGELFF	-	TRBV27	TRBJ2-2	-
TGTGCCAGCAGCTTAGCGGCCTCGACGGGGACTCGGCAGTACTTC	CASSLAASTGTRQYF	-	TRBV7-9	TRBJ2-7	-
TGTGCCAGCAGCCAAGATCAGAGGGGAAGCTCCTACGAGCAGTACTTC	CASSQDQRGSSYEQYF	-	TRBV4-2	TRBJ2-7	-
TGTGCCAGCAGTGACTCGGCTAGCGGGAAAGATGAGCAGTTCTTC	CASSDSASGKDEQFF	TRBD2	TRBV6-4	TRBJ2-1	-
TGTGCCAGTAGTTCCCCTTCTAATAGCAATCAGCCCCAGCATTTT	CASSSPSNSNQPQHF	-	TRBV19	TRBJ1-5	-
TGTGCCAGCAGTTTGGGGGGCTCCCAAGAGACCCAGTACTTC	CASSLGGSQETQYF	-	TRBV6-6	TRBJ2-5	-
TGTGCCAGCAGCTTAGGTCCAACGGACGGGGGCCAGCCCCAGCATTTT	CASSLGPTDGGQPQHF	-	TRBV7-2	TRBJ1-5	-
TGCGCCAGCAGCCCAACGGACAGGGGCCGATGGGCTTTCTTT	CASSPTDRGRWAFF	TRBD1	TRBV4-3	TRBJ1-1	-
TGTGCCAGCAGCTTGGGTCTAGTTGACACCGGGGAGCTGTTTTTT	CASSLGLVDTGELFF	-	TRBV5-4	TRBJ2-2	-
TGTGCCAGTAGTATCCAGGCAGGAGTTAACTATGGCTACACCTTC	CASSIQAGVNYGYTF	-	TRBV19	TRBJ1-2	-
TGCGCCAGCAGCCAAGATGAAAGGCAGCCCAGCGGCTACACCTTC	CASSQDERQPSGYTF	-	TRBV4-1	TRBJ1-2	-
TGTGCCAGTAGTATCCAGCTTCGGAATAATTCACCCCTCCACTTT	CASSIQLRNNSPLHF	-	TRBV19	TRBJ1-6	-
TGTGCCAGCAGCCAATCGTACGCGGGAGGGAAAGAGACCCAGTACTTC	CASSQSYAGGKETQYF	TRBD2	TRBV4-2	TRBJ2-5	-
TGTGCTAGTGGTTCAGGGAGGGATACGCAGTATTTT	CASGSGRDTQYF	-	TRBV12-5	TRBJ2-3	-
TGTGCCAGCAGTGAACCGGGACCCCGAGATACGCAGTATTTT	CASSEPGPRDTQYF	-	TRBV6-4	TRBJ2-3	-
TGTGCCAGCAGCTTAGCGCATCAGGGCAAGACGTATACGCAGTATTTT	CASSLAHQGKTYTQYF	-	TRBV7-2	TRBJ2-3	-
TGTGCCAGCAGTGGGAGGGTGGGCGCCTCCTACGAGCAGTACTTC	CASSGRVGASYEQYF	TRBD2	TRBV28	TRBJ2-7	-
TGTGCCATCAGACGACAGGATAATTCACCCCTCCACTTT	CAIRRQDNSPLHF	-	TRBV10-3	TRBJ1-6	-
TGTGCCATCAGTGACCCGACAGGGGGCAAAGAGACCCAGTACTTC	CAISDPTGGKETQYF	TRBD1	TRBV10-3	TRBJ2-5	once
TGTGCCAGCAGCTTTGCGTTTGGGGGTACCGGGGAGCTGTTTTTT	CASSFAFGGTGELFF	-	TRBV5-6	TRBJ2-2	-
TGTGCCAGCAGGGGAGGGGGAGGGATCACTGAAGCTTTCTTT	CASRGGGGITEAFF	-	TRBV28	TRBJ1-1	-
TGCAGCGTTGGCAACCCAACCGGGACAGGGACCACAGATACGCAGTATTTT	CSVGNPTGTGTTDTQYF	TRBD1	TRBV29-1	TRBJ2-3	-
TGTGCCAGCAGCTTAGCGGGGTCGGCGGTATCTGGAAACACCATATATTTT	CASSLAGSAVSGNTIYF	-	TRBV7-8	TRBJ1-3	-
TGTGCCAGCAGCCTAGGCCGTCCTACCGGGGGAACTAATGAAAAACTGTTTTTT	CASSLGRPTGGTNEKLFF	-	TRBV7-9	TRBJ1-4	-
TGTGCCAGCAGCTTGCGTAGCGGGAGCCCGAGGACCGGGGAGCTGTTTTTT	CASSLRSGSPRTGELFF	TRBD2	TRBV7-3	TRBJ2-2	-
TGTGCCAGCAGCTCGGACAGCATCAAAGGAAACACCATATATTTT	CASSSDSIKGNTIYF	-	TRBV7-6	TRBJ1-3	-
TGCGCCAGCAGTCAATCGGGCAGGTACCAAGAGACCCAGTACTTC	CASSQSGRYQETQYF	-	TRBV23-1	TRBJ2-5	-